This TCR beta chain was captured by sequencing in a study of cytomegalovirus exposure and HLA in healthy donors. Broader study findings: The classifier, whose performance was assessed in both the original and validation cohorts, reportedly diagnosed cytomegalovirus status with high specificity and sensitivity. Researchers reported that a few CMV-associated chains were confirmed in vitro as CMV antigen-specific. The study put about 180 TCR beta chains on its list as cytomegalovirus-associated. Usually a TCR sequence was rare, but some public TCRs were found in many donors.

Profiled with immunoSEQ multiplex PCR; TCRdb holds only in-frame clones, not every one. The sample includes tens of thousands of clones, approximately 92% of them seen just once. Worth noting for this clone: Its antigen is unidentified.

V was shortened by 0 bases and J by 1 base, with 13 bases between the two germline ends. The CDR3 spans 16 residues. Per the germline V gene, CDR1 is SGDLS and CDR2 is YYNGEE. What was sequenced was PBMCs. The rearrangement links TRBV9 to TRBJ2-5; D is possibly TRBD2 (5 bases). This TCR was recovered from a man aged 18 to 29 in good health and CMV-seronegative. This CDR3 is CASSVGGGLPQETQYF. Written as DNA, the CDR3 is TGTGCCAGCAGCGTAGGAGGCGGGCTACCCCAAGAGACCCAGTACTTC. Together with reference TRBV9 and TRBJ2-5, the CDR3 gives the full variable domain: DSGVTQTPKHLITATGQRVTLRCSPRSGDLSVYWYQQSLDQGLQFLIQYYNGEERAKGNILERFSAQQFPDLHSELNLSSLELGDSALYFCASSVGGGLPQETQYFGPGTRLLVL.